The 7 T cell receptor beta chains below all came from one sample that was sequenced in a study of blood T cell repertoires in COVID-19. Assay: immunoSEQ multiplex PCR; the TCRdb copy retains only in-frame clones and omits some. The table includes roughly 49,000 clones, 85% to 90% detected once. Specimen: peripheral blood. These receptors were taken from a man older than 75 with active COVID-19.

The chain employs TRBV28 and TRBJ1-5; TRBD1 matches 7 bases. The germline V gene has CDR1 MDHEN and CDR2 SYDVKM. After removal of 6 bases from V and 3 bases from J, the junction contained 8 bases not matched to a gene. CDR3 length equals 15 residues. CDR3 in amino acids: CASSKSQGDNQPQHF. CDR3 DNA sequence: TGTGCCAGCAGCAAATCCCAGGGGGACAATCAGCCCCAGCATTTT.

The V and J genes are TRBV7-3 and TRBJ2-4; 7 bases match TRBD2. CDR1 is SGHTA, CDR2 FQGTGA, per germline. This CDR3 comprises 15 residues. V lost 5 bases to trimming and J lost 2 bases; unmatched junction nucleotides: 6. CDR3 amino acids: CASSLAVGTKNIQYF. CDR3 bases: TGTGCCAGCAGCCTAGCGGTGGGGACCAAAAACATTCAGTACTTC.

The V and J genes are TRBV9 and TRBJ1-1; 7 positions agree with TRBD1. The V segment lost 2 bases and the J segment 4 bases; nucleotides outside the gene matches: 5. The germline V gene has CDR1 SGDLS and CDR2 YYNGEE. The CDR3 has 14 residues. The CDR3 region has the DNA TGTGCCAGCAGCGTGACAGGGAGTAGCACTGAAGCTTTCTTT. Translating it yields CASSVTGSSTEAFF.

V and J are TRBV7-2 and TRBJ2-7, with a tentative D call TRBD2 (5 bases). V was cut by 0 bases and J by 1 base, with 10 bases left in between. The germline V gene has CDR1 SGHTA and CDR2 FQGNSA. The CDR3 is made up of 15 amino acids. The CDR3 sequence: CASSLALGISYEQYF. Here the CDR3 DNA reads TGTGCCAGCAGCTTAGCGCTCGGGATATCCTACGAGCAGTACTTC.

The CDR3 sequence is CASSWDRKETQYF. CDR3 bases: TGTGCCAGCAGTTGGGACAGAAAAGAGACCCAGTACTTC. The chain combines TRBV6-5 with TRBJ2-5, with 7 positions matching TRBD1. This CDR3 contains 13 residues. Germline V gives CDR1 MNHEY, CDR2 SVGAGI. V lost 4 bases to trimming and J lost 3 bases; unmatched junction nucleotides: 2.

This clone showed up just a few times. This chain joins TRBV30 and TRBJ1-3; D uncertain. Trimming shortened V by 4 bases and J by 4 bases, and 8 bases separated the two germline ends. This CDR3 has 12 amino acids. Germline loops: CDR1 GTSNPN, CDR2 SVGIG (reference sequence). This chain's CDR3 is CAWKKLGNTIYF. For the CDR3, the DNA is TGTGCCTGGAAGAAACTCGGAAACACCATATATTTT.

This clone was picked up a small number of times. The DNA for the CDR3 is TGTGCCAGCTCACCGTCGACAGACTCCGGGTTTGGCTACACCTTC. Amino acid sequence: CASSPSTDSGFGYTF. This chain connects TRBV18 to TRBJ1-2; perhaps TRBD1 as D (5 bases). The CDR3 totals 15 residues. V was clipped by 3 bases and J by 7 bases, with 18 bases between them. CDR1 is KGHSH, CDR2 LQKENI, per germline.